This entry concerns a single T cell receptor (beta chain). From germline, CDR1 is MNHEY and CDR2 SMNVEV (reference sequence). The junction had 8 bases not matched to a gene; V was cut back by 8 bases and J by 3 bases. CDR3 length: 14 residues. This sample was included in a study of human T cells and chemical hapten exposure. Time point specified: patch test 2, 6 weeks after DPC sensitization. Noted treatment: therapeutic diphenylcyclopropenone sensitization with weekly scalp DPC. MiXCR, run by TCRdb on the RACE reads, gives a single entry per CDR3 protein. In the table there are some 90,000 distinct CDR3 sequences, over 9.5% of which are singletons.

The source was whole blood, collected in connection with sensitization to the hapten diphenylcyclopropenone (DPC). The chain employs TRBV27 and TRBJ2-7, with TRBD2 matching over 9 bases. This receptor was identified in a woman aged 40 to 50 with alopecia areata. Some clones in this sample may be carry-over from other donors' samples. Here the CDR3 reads CASSRLAGNYEQYF. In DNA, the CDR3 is TGTGCCAGCTCTCGCCTAGCGGGGAACTACGAGCAGTACTTC.